The clone carrying this TCR beta chain was picked up many times. Its antigen is still unknown. The sample comes from a study of early T cells in non-severe SARS-CoV-2 infection. General study points: In VDJdb matching, anti-spike CD8 responses were favored while private and CD4 specificities went missing.

TCRdb re-analysed the 5' RACE reads in MiXCR, keeping a single row per CDR3 protein. The data show 95,000 to 110,000 distinct CDR3 sequences, approximately 10% seen once. With 2 bases clipped from V and 7 bases from J, the junction kept 7 bases outside the gene matches. Germline lookup yields CDR1 SGHTA and CDR2 FQGTGA. The CDR3 has 15 amino acids. The specimen sequenced was whole blood. The sequence derives from an adult who was a healthcare worker with PCR-confirmed SARS-CoV-2 infection or an uninfected control (not recorded which). The chain joins TRBV7-3 to TRBJ2-1, with TRBD2 identical over 8 bases. CDR3 sequence reads: CASSLGLAPSNEQFF. The CDR3 DNA reads as TGTGCCAGCAGCTTAGGACTAGCCCCCTCGAATGAGCAGTTCTTC.